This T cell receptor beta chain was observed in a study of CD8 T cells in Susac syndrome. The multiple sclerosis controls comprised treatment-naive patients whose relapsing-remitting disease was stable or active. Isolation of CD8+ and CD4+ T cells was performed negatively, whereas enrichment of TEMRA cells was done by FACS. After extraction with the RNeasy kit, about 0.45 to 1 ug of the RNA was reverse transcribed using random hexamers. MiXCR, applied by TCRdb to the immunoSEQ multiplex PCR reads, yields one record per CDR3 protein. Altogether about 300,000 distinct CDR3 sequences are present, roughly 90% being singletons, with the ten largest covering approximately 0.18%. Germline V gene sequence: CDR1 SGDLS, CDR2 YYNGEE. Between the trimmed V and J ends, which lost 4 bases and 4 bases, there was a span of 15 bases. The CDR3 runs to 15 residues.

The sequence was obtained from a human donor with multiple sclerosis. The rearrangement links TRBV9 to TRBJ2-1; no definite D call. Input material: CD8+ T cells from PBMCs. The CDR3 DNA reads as TGTGCCAGCAGCATTACAGCCGAACTGTACAATGAGCAGTTCTTC. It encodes CASSITAELYNEQFF.